Included here is one T cell receptor beta chain sequence, with context. The target of this receptor is not known. No much larger clonotype is one base removed from it; base qualities were not supplied. The CDR3 starts with the cysteine, ends with the phenylalanine, and has 14 residues. Of all the DNA, just the CDR3 is kept, 42 bases in frame from base 1. Here V drops 7 bases and J drops 6 bases, and the junction holds 8 bases not matched to any gene. CDR1 and CDR2 are read off the germline V gene as MDHEN and SYDVKM. This record comes from a study of blood T cells in healthy people across ages (dated by TCRdb to between 2014 and 2017). Regarding the complete study: In model experiments, template switching captured about one uniquely barcoded TCR beta cDNA molecule for every two T cells. The study measured age-related changes in TCR beta repertoire diversity using deep sequencing normalized with unique cDNA molecular identifiers. Donors were grouped into four age groups: young (average 16 years), middle-aged (39), aged (about 60) and long-lived (approximately 82). For two donors (one aged 18 to 30 and one aged 80 or older), the study analyzed two additional independent replicas of 1 million unique cDNA reads from the same blood draw.

Overall study outcomes, separate from this receptor: Because the CMV infection status of the donors was unknown, age-related changes in expanded clonotypes may potentially have been confounded. The percentage of naive T cells measured by flow cytometry correlated strongly with observed TCR beta diversity. Because profiling used bulk unsorted PBMCs, naive and antigen-experienced compartments could not be compared conclusively. Observed TCR beta diversity per million T cells fell roughly linearly with age, and a significant reduction was already apparent by age around 44. Total diversity estimates from one million sequenced T cells were considered lower bounds and underestimates. Compared with the aged group, more naive CD4+ T cells, fewer expanded clones and increased TCR diversity were shown by the long-lived group, suggesting age selection.

Library preparation used 5' RACE. The instrument given in TCRdb is Illumina HiSeq 2500. A second about 7 to 12 cycle PCR used a sample-barcoded 5' primer and a J-beta primer mix. A unique molecular identifier was introduced onto each TCR beta cDNA molecule by a template-switch 5' adaptor carrying 12 random nucleotides. Each sample yielded at least 2.5 million CDR3-containing paired-end reads. The Mint cDNA synthesis kit, primed by a TRBC-specific oligonucleotide, was used to synthesize first-strand cDNA from all RNA. Following uracil-DNA glycosylase treatment, all cDNA underwent a first 18-cycle PCR with the universal primers M1SS and BC2_uni_R. Turning to the authors' computational methods: For normalization, 1 million high-quality reads were randomly selected from each sample, with every read carrying a distinct molecular identifier. Instead of being binned into consensus sequences, reads that shared molecular identifiers were thrown out. CDR3 identification, clonotype clustering and error correction used MiTCR with a Q25 quality threshold and the strictest error-elimination algorithm. A nonparametric unseen species model using Euler transformation provided a lower-bound estimate of total TCR beta diversity. The public reads were reprocessed in TCRdb via fastp at Q25 and MiXCR, keeping in-frame beta chains. For every CDR3 protein sequence, its rows merge into one entry that carries the most common genes and DNA. The V and J calls reflect TCRdb's pipeline rather than the authors' work. In this sample the table shows about 800,000 distinct CDR3 sequences, approximately 25% of which occur a single time. Under 4% of the sample is in the top ten clones.

Systemically healthy Caucasian individuals from Russia, roughly 40 in total and aged 6 to 90 years, were included as donors. Each donor gave around 9.9 milliliters of peripheral blood, collected into EDTA-treated Vacutainer tubes. Ficoll-Paque density-gradient centrifugation was used to isolate PBMCs, with at least 6.5 million per sample. Trizol reagent was used to extract total RNA from the PBMCs, yielding at least 6 micrograms per sample. For every donor, flow cytometry on a PBMC aliquot measured the percentage of naive CD45RAhigh/CD27high T cells. These same data were also listed under a study on T cells of mothers and their children. As that second study puts it: Donors were nine systemically healthy Caucasian individuals: three mothers and their six children. cDNA synthesis used all of the extracted RNA, with roughly 1.6 ug of RNA in each 15 ul reaction. In the second PCR, the M1S primer added sample barcodes and 2-4 random nucleotides. Over 9.5 million TCR beta CDR3 reads were obtained for each mother, and some 3 million reads were obtained for each child. TCR recombination output is similarly shaped by thymic selection in related and unrelated pairs, with a minor effect exerted by inherited differences. Normalized repertoire overlap in related mother-child pairs was always slightly higher than in unrelated mother-child pairs, but the difference was never significant. With a sensitivity of around 97 clones per million clonotypes, no persistent microchimeric T cell clones were detected. In the study, deep NGS was used to compare the TCR beta repertoires of mothers and children, and features distinguishing related mother-child pairs from unrelated individuals were sought. On average, the children were around 11 +/- 4 years old, while the mothers were roughly 36 +/- 4 years old. After adapters were ligated using NEBNext reagents, the libraries underwent 100+100 nt paired-end sequencing on an Illumina HiSeq 2000. Mother and child libraries were prepared a month apart and sequenced in separate runs to prevent cross-contamination. For each donor, between about 450,000 and 2,300,000 distinct TCR beta clonotypes were identified. Naive TCR beta clonotypes were estimated from low-frequency clonotypes matched to each donor's FACS-determined naive share, without sorting.

The receptor comes from a boy aged 5-17 years in good health. This chain is built from TRBV28 and TRBJ2-1, with 8 bases aligning to TRBD2. The sample was blood. The CDR3 region has the sequence CASIWGSGANEQFF. The DNA reads as follows: TGTGCCAGCATCTGGGGTAGCGGGGCCAATGAGCAGTTCTTC. The variable domain in full, with residues beyond the CDR3 obtained from the reference TRBV28 and TRBJ2-1 genes, is DVKVTQSSRYLVKRTGEKVFLECVQDMDHENMFWYRQDPGLGLRLIYFSYDVKMKEKGDIPEGYSVSREKKERFSLILESASTNQTSMYLCASIWGSGANEQFFGPGTRLTVL.